This T cell receptor beta chain came from a study of blood T cell repertoires in COVID-19. Study at large: PBMCs, B-cell-depleted T cells, or T cells were the source of the cDNA or gDNA that made up the material.

The CDR3 length is 15 residues. The germline V gene encodes CDR1 MNHNS and CDR2 SASEGT. Trimming pared 2 bases from V and 6 bases from J, leaving 14 bases between. In the authors' methods: Amplifying reference gene primers gave estimates of nucleated cell counts. Here immunoSEQ multiplex PCR was the method, and the copy in TCRdb shows in-frame clones only, minus some. V and J calls and clone size are as listed in that table; D and trimming were resolved from the DNA. The sample comprises approximately 150,000 clones, roughly four fifths of which are singletons, and roughly a fifth rests with the top ten.

The chain links TRBV6-1 to TRBJ1-5; weak D call: TRBD1 (6 bases). The receptor was derived from an elderly woman with acute or convalescent COVID-19. Sequencing was done on a sample of peripheral blood. CDR3 sequence: CASSEWGQGPQPQHF. CDR3 DNA: TGTGCCAGCAGTGAATGGGGGCAGGGCCCTCAGCCCCAGCATTTT.